This T cell receptor (beta chain) is drawn from a study of T cells in Graves' hyperthyroidism and ophthalmopathy (dated by TCRdb to between 2018 and 2021). About the study as a whole: Peripheral blood was collected at initial diagnosis, before any treatment. The paper reports TCR Vbeta CDR3 sequencing of some 140 peripheral blood samples: approximately 41 ophthalmopathy, fewer than 85 hyperthyroidism and 17 progressor patients. Thyroid tissue and blood T-cell repertoires from about six Graves' hyperthyroidism patients were also compared in the study. To identify distinguishing TCR V-J signatures, a discovery cohort of around 100 patients was used, comprising some 45 with Graves' ophthalmopathy and about 59 with stable Graves' hyperthyroidism. Whether ophthalmopathy could be predicted prospectively was tested in an independent validation cohort made up of roughly 19 hyperthyroidism patients plus 17 patients who later progressed to ophthalmopathy. The 100 discovery patients were randomly split 7:3 into training and test sets. Following sampling, methimazole starting at 30 mg daily was given to hyperthyroidism patients, and high-dose intravenous methylprednisolone was given to ophthalmopathy patients. What the work shows at the level of the full study, not this receptor alone: No statistical method was used to fix the sample size in advance, and group allocation was not hidden from the investigators. Most expanded thyroid clonotypes (frequency above 0.001) were also detected in blood, suggesting blood repertoires may reflect thyroid immune responses. In cross-validation, a model built on a 13 V-J signature told ophthalmopathy apart from stable hyperthyroidism with roughly 87% sensitivity and approximately 81% specificity, and in testing the same model reached 80%/75%. In validation, the model predicted progression to ophthalmopathy a median of 6.5 months before onset, with around 70% sensitivity and about 75% specificity.

Trimming takes 1 base from V and 2 bases from J, and the germline ends sit 13 bases apart. CDR3 length: 16 amino acids, cysteine to phenylalanine. Left in the record is the CDR3 DNA by itself, 48 bases read in frame from the first base. The germline V gene sets CDR1 to SNHLY and CDR2 to FYNNEI. Ten or more counts support this clonotype. Its binding antigen is unknown. No much larger clone exists at a distance of one base, and base qualities are not known. A patient counted as having stable Graves' hyperthyroidism if no progression to ophthalmopathy occurred over 18 months of follow-up. Hyperthyroidism patients were newly diagnosed, with disease duration under 2 months, and aged 18 to 65 years. Patients with uncontrolled infections, other autoimmune diseases, pregnancy or lactation were excluded. Diagnoses relied on clinical symptoms, serum thyroxine and TRAb, thyroid ultrasound and orbital computed tomography. Ficoll-Paque density gradient centrifugation was used to isolate PBMCs from approximately 10 ml of fresh peripheral blood. Total RNA was extracted using Trizol reagent, and RNA quality was assessed on an Agilent 2100 Bioanalyzer.

The TCR beta CDR3 regions were amplified from the RNA transcripts. The TCR CDR3 was subjected to a first round of RT-PCR using the HTBI primer set and the Qiagen OneStep RT-PCR kit. Libraries were constructed in a second round of multiplex PCR, after which size selection and purification were performed. The libraries were sequenced on an Illumina HiSeq2000 using paired-end 100 bp reads. The original pipeline was this. SOAPnuke was used to process the raw data, throwing out any read that contained adapters or uncalled bases, had a mean Phred below 15, or lacked an exact constant-primer or identifier match. COPE v1.2.5 was used to merge the high-quality paired reads, and each unique nucleotide sequence was defined as a clonotype. MiTCR v1.1 was used to align clonotypes to the IMGT TRBV, TRBD and TRBJ reference segments. The analysis included only V-J combinations with a frequency above 0.0001, which together covered 99% to 99.2% of the repertoires. A TCS score was defined as the ratio of F50 (clonal expansion) to E x V (chaos), with BLOSUM62-based TCRdist applied between CDR3 peptides within each V-J. Welch's t-statistics and random forest reduced roughly 530 V-J features to 13, which were used in a naive Bayes classifier (R e1071). TCRdb redid the processing of the public reads, applying fastp at Q25 and MiXCR, and retained in-frame beta chains. All rows with the same CDR3 protein become a single entry with the most common DNA and genes. In this record, the V and J calls reflect TCRdb's handling and not the investigators' own analysis. The sample table contains some 620,000 distinct CDR3 sequences; only one count was recorded for about 17% of them. The ten biggest clones cover 3.8% of the sample.

Recombination linked TRBV2 to TRBJ2-3, and perhaps TRBD1 as D gene, on 6 matching bases. Sequenced material: blood. The receptor was isolated from a young woman with Graves' hyperthyroidism. The nucleotides read TGTGCCAGCAGTGAAGGTGGGACACCGTACACAGATACGCAGTATTTT. It encodes CASSEGGTPYTDTQYF.